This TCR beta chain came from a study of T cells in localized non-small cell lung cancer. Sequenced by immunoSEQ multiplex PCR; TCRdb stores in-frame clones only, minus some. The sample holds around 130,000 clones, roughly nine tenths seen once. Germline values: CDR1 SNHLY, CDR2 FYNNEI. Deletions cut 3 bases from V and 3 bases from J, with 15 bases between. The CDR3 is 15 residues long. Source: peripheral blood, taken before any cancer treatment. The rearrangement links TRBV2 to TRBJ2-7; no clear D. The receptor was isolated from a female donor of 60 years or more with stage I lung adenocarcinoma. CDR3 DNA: TGTGCCAGCAGTGAGCGCACCGGCCTCCTCTACGAGCAGTACTTC. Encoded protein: CASSERTGLLYEQYF. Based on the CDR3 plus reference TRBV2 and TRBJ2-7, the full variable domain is EPEVTQTPSHQVTQMGQEVILRCVPISNHLYFYWYRQILGQKVEFLVSFYNNEISEKSEIFDDQFSVERPDGSNFTLKIRSTKLEDSAMYFCASSERTGLLYEQYFGPGTRLTVT.